Listed here is a single T cell receptor beta chain. The clone's antigen remains unknown. Per-nucleotide qualities are absent, and no much larger clonotype sits a single base away. This entry is derived from a study of blood T cell repertoires in COVID-19 (dated by TCRdb to 2019 to 2021). Regarding the study in general: The collaborator samples originated in the United States, Italy and Spain and spanned the acute and convalescent phases of COVID-19. The prospective study material was composed of cDNA or gDNA derived from T cells, B-cell-depleted T cells, or PBMCs. Subjects who had been exposed to COVID-19, were actively infected with it, or had recovered from it provided the deeply sampled blood TCRbeta repertoires that made up the dataset. The repertoires were made available in a free public database intended to serve as a resource for research on the immune response to SARS-CoV-2. Samples came from the ongoing ImmuneRACE study (first 160 participants) plus 1,254 subjects from 6 global collaborators. A de-identified subject ID, COVID-19 status, age in years and sex were almost always included in the sample metadata. HLA class I and class II types, where available, came from metadata supplied by the sample provider rather than from assay-based typing. The research as a whole found: Clinical and demographic metadata were provided uncurated, with the amount varying by source and participant.

One collaborating source in Seattle enrolled patients during active infection and followed them longitudinally through the course of disease. Whole blood was collected in K2EDTA tubes by collaborating institutions according to the institutions' own protocols. For TCRbeta analysis, collaborators shipped samples as frozen whole blood, isolated PBMCs, or DNA extracted from either of those sample types. The immunoSEQ Assay, a bias-controlled multiplex PCR, was used to amplify TCRbeta CDR3 regions from genomic DNA. The original pipeline was this. Within the assay, amplification of reference gene primers was used to estimate how many nucleated cells each sample contained. Sequence reads were collapsed and filtered to measure the absolute abundance of every unique TCRbeta CDR3 rearrangement. For each sample, productive Simpson clonality was calculated as the square root of Simpson's diversity index across productive rearrangements. TCRdb carries this immuneACCESS record with in-frame sequences only. Its versions omit some clonotypes, under half of them owing to an unresolved V gene in the studies checked, with the rest unexplained. V and J calls plus clone size are reproduced from that table; the DNA served to infer D and trimming. Recorded for this sample are approximately 90,000 clones; about four fifths of them occurred a single time. The top ten constitute over 5.5% of the sample.

Including cysteine and phenylalanine, the CDR3 has 14 amino acids. This entry keeps only the CDR3 DNA: 42 bases, framed from base 1. Trimming at the junction amounts to 1 base on V and 2 bases on J, and the germline ends lie 7 bases apart. Per the germline V gene (reference sequence), LGHDT is the CDR1 and YNNKEL is the CDR2. The chain joins TRBV3-1 (or the pseudogene TRBV3-2) to TRBJ2-3; no D gene can be assigned with confidence. The sequence was obtained from a man between 70 and 80 years old with COVID-19, enrolled during active disease. The sequenced material came from peripheral blood. The CDR3 corresponds to CASSQGRATDTQYF. Here is the DNA: TGTGCCAGCAGCCAAGGTAGAGCCACAGATACGCAGTATTTT.